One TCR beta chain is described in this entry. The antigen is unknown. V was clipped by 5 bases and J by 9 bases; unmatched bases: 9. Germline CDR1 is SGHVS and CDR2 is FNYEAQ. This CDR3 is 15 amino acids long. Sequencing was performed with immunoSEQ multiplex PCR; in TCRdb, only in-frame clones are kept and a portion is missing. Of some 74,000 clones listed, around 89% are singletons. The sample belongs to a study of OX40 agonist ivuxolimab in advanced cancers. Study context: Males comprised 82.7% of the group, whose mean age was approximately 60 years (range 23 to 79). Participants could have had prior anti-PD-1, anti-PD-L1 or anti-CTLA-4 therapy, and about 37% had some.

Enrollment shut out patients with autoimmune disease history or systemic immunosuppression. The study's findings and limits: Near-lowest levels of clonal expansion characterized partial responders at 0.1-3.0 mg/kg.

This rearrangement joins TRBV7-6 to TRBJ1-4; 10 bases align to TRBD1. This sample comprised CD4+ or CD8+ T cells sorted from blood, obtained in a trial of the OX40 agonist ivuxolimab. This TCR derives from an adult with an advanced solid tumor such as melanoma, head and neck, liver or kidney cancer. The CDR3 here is CASSPRGQGDKKLFF. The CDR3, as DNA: TGTGCCAGCAGCCCCCGAGGACAGGGGGATAAAAAACTGTTTTTT. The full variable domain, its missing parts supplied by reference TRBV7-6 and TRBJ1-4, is GAGVSQSPRYKVTKRGQDVALRCDPISGHVSLYWYRQALGQGPEFLTYFNYEAQQDKSGLPNDRFSAERPEGSISTLTIQRTEQRDSAMYRCASSPRGQGDKKLFFGSGTQLSVL.